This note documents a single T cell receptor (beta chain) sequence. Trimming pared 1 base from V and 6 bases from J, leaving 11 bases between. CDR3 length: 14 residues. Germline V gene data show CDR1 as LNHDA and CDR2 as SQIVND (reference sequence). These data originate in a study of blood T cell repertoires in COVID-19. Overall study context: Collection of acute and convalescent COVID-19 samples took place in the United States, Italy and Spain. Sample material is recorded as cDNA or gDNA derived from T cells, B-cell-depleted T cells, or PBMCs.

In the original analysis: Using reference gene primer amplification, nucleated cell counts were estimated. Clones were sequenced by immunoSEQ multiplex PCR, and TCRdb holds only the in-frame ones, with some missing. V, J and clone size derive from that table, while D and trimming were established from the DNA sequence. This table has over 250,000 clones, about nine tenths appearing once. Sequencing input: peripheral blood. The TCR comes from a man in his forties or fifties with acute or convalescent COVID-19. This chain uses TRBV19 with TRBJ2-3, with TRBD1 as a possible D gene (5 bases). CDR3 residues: CASSIATQEDTQYF. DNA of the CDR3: TGTGCCAGTAGTATAGCTACACAGGAGGATACGCAGTATTTT.